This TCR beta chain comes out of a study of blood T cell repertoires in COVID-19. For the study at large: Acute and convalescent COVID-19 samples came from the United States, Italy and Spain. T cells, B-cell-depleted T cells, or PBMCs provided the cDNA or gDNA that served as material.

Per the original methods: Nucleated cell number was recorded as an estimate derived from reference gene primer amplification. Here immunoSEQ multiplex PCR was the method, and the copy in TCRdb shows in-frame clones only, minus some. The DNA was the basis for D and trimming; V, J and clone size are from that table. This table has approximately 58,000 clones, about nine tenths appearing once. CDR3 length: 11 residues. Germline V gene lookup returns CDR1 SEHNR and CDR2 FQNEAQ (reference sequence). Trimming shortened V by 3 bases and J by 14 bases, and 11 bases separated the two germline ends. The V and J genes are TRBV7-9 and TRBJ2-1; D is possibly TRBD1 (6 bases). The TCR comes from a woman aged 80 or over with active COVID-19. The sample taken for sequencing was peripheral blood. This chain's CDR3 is CASSFDRLEFF. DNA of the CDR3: TGTGCCAGCAGCTTTGACAGGCTTGAGTTCTTC.